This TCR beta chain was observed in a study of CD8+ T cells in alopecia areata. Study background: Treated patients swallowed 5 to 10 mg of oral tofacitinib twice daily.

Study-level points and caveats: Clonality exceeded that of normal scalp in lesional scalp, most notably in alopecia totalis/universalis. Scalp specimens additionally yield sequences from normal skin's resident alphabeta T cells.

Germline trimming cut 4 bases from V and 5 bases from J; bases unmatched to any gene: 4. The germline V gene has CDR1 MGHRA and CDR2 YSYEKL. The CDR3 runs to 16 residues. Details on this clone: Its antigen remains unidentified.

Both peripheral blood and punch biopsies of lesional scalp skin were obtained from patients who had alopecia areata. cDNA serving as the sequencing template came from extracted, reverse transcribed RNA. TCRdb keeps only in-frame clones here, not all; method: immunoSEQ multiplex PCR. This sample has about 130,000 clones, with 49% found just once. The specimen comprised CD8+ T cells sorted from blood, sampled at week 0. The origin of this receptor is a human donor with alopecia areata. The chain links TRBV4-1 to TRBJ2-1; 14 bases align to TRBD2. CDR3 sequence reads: CASSPGLAGGNNEQFF. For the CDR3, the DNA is TGCGCCAGCAGCCCCGGACTAGCGGGGGGAAACAATGAGCAGTTCTTC.